These 7 T cell receptor beta chains came from one sample sequenced in a study of tumor-infiltrating lymphocytes in oesophageal squamous cell carcinoma. TCRdb recomputed calls from the PCR reads with MiXCR, one row per CDR3 protein. The sample holds thousands of distinct CDR3 sequences, roughly 15% seen once. Sequencing was done on a sample of normal esophageal tissue next to the tumor. Receptors were obtained from a male donor with esophageal squamous cell carcinoma.

This clonotype was seen many times. The CDR3 DNA reads TGTGCCAGCAGCTTAGATTCGACAGAAGAGACCCAGTACTTC. Protein: CASSLDSTEETQYF. The gene calls are TRBV11-3 and TRBJ2-5; D is perhaps TRBD1 (5 bases). The CDR3 sequence is 14 residues long. The germline V and J ends were trimmed by 0 bases and 3 bases, with 8 bases remaining between them. Germline V gives CDR1 SGHNT, CDR2 YENEEA.

In regard to this clonotype: The conserved phenylalanine or tryptophan normally closing the CDR3 is absent here, so this likely arose from a read error. The DNA is left out, because the CDR3 cannot be placed on it with certainty; the CDR3 is given as TCRdb lists it. The chain joins TRBV7-3 to TRBJ2-3; TRBD1 reflects the table's D call only, with no check against the DNA. CDR1 and CDR2 (germline): SGHTA, FQGTGA. 17 amino acids form the CDR3, both terminal residues included. This CDR3 reads CASSLGGGSVETQYFGP.

V usage is TRBV5-1 and J usage is TRBJ1-1; a weak D match, TRBD1 (6 bases). Looked up from germline, CDR1 is SGHRS and CDR2 is YFSETQ. V was clipped by 1 base and J by 3 bases, with 13 bases between them. CDR3 length: 15 residues. The CDR3 sequence: CASSLTGKYDTEAFF. DNA for the CDR3: TGCGCCAGCAGCTTGACAGGGAAGTATGACACTGAAGCTTTCTTT.

By its share, this clonotype is medium-sized. V and J are TRBV7-3 and TRBJ2-3, with D uncertain. The CDR3 is 13 amino acids. Trimming took 2 bases from V and 6 from J, leaving 9 bases between them. The germline V gene has CDR1 SGHTA and CDR2 FQGTGA. The CDR3 sequence is CASSLQAGDTQYF. The CDR3 DNA reads as TGTGCCAGCAGCTTACAGGCTGGCGATACGCAGTATTTT.

This clonotype came up once. The conserved closing phenylalanine or tryptophan is absent in this CDR3, likely reflecting a read error. The DNA is omitted, as the CDR3 cannot be located on it reliably, and the CDR3 follows TCRdb's listing. This chain joins TRBV28 and TRBJ2-6; the D call in the table, TRBD1, was not verified against the DNA. The germline V gene encodes CDR1 MDHEN and CDR2 SYDVKM. The CDR3 comprises 17 residues, both ends counted. CDR3 sequence: CASSFPTGDSYEQYFGA.

This clonotype was detected ten times or more. It is unclear where the CDR3 begins or ends on the DNA, so no DNA is shown, and the CDR3 is as TCRdb lists it. CDR3 protein: CATSDLKAEYRLHLRF. The V and J genes are TRBV24-1 and TRBJ2-6; the DNA was not compared with TRBD2, the D call given in the table. The CDR3 is made up of 16 amino acids, end residues included. CDR1 is KGHDR, CDR2 SFDVKD, per germline.

In this sample, this clonotype is medium-sized. J is TRBJ2-3 and V is TRBV11-2; TRBD2 is a possible D gene (6 bases). This CDR3 is 14 amino acids long. Germline CDR1 SGHAT, CDR2 FQNNGV. V gave up 1 base and J gave up 5 bases, with 10 bases separating them. This CDR3 reads CASSLAGGIDTQYF. In DNA, the CDR3 is TGTGCCAGCAGCTTAGCCGGGGGAATAGATACGCAGTATTTT. Supplemented by reference TRBV11-2 and TRBJ2-3, the full variable domain reads EAGVAQSPRYKIIEKRQSVAFWCNPISGHATLYWYQQILGQGPKLLIQFQNNGVVDDSQLPKDRFSAERLKGVDSTLKIQPAKLEDSAVYLCASSLAGGIDTQYFGPGTRLTVL.